This T cell receptor (beta chain) was recorded in a study of T cell changes during pregnancy in multiple sclerosis (dated by TCRdb to between 2018 and 2021). At the level of the whole study: The study looked at changes in the T cell repertoire across pregnancy in women with multiple sclerosis.

This clone has just one count. Its recognized antigen is unknown. Relative to the germline gene, one junction end is altered; a read error may explain this. Its CDR3 holds 12 amino acids, cysteine through phenylalanine. The only DNA kept is the CDR3, 36 bases in frame from the first base. CDR1 and CDR2 (MNHEY, SVGAGI) derive from the germline V gene. Library construction relied on the immunoSEQ multiplex PCR assay. This is the immuneACCESS table as TCRdb keeps it, with only in-frame sequences that have V and J called. A part of the clones is gone; compared with another copy, unresolved V genes explain less than half, and the rest is unexplained. The sample records roughly 86,000 clones, around 94% of which are singletons. 2.6% of the sample goes to the ten largest clones.

The material sequenced was peripheral blood, taken in the first trimester of pregnancy. Here the chain combines TRBV6-5 and TRBJ2-7; 8 nucleotides in the junction match TRBD1. This receptor was obtained from a female donor with multiple sclerosis, enrolled in a pregnancy study. The nucleotide sequence is TGTGCCAGCAGTGGACAGGGTTACGAGCAGTGCTTC. Protein translation: CASSGQGYEQCF.